The rows below give T cell receptor beta chains drawn from one sample of a study of blood T cell repertoires in COVID-19. TCRdb keeps only in-frame clones here, not all; method: immunoSEQ multiplex PCR. The sample yields 300,000 to 400,000 clones, roughly nine tenths seen once. Sequences were obtained from PBMCs or T cells enriched from blood (not recorded which). These receptors all stem from a man aged 60 to 69 who had recovered from COVID-19. Both conserved end residues are part of each CDR3. The D gene is left open where the match is weak. Rows may omit the clone size; those that give it use once, few, many or a size class.

j_gene | v_gene | abundance | d_gene | CDR3nt | CDR3aa
TRBJ2-7 | TRBV7-3 | once | TRBD2 | TGTGCCAGCAGCTTAATCCCTAGCGGGTCCTACGAGCAGTACTTC | CASSLIPSGSYEQYF
TRBJ2-1 | TRBV24-1 | - | - | TGTGCCACCAGTGATTCCGGACTTACGTATTACAATGAGCAGTTCTTC | CATSDSGLTYYNEQFF
TRBJ2-7 | TRBV13 | - | - | TGTGCCAGCAGCTTAGGCCCGGCGGGCGGAAACGAGCAGTACTTC | CASSLGPAGGNEQYF
TRBJ2-1 | TRBV27 | - | - | TGTGCCAGCAGTCTTATGGGGGGATCCCTTACCTACAATGAGCAGTTCTTC | CASSLMGGSLTYNEQFF
TRBJ2-3 | TRBV5-1 | - | TRBD1 | TGCGCCTCGACCCGGGACAGGGGCACAGATACGCAGTATTTT | CASTRDRGTDTQYF
TRBJ1-2 | TRBV6-5 | - | - | TGTGCCAGCAGTTACCTCCCCGGCGGATATGGCTACACCTTC | CASSYLPGGYGYTF
TRBJ1-1 | TRBV19 | - | - | TGTGCCAGTTGGGCGACGAACACTGAAGCTTTCTTT | CASWATNTEAFF
TRBJ2-1 | TRBV4-3 | - | TRBD2 | TGCGCCAGCAGCCAAGACCCTAGCGGGGTGGATACTGAGCAGTTCTTC | CASSQDPSGVDTEQFF
TRBJ1-1 | TRBV7-9 | - | - | TGTGCCAGCAGCTTGCGGGGGAACACTGAAGCTTTCTTT | CASSLRGNTEAFF
TRBJ1-3 | TRBV3-1/TRBV3-2 | - | TRBD1 | TGTGCCAGCAGCCACAATCCGGGACAGGGCTCTGGAAACACCATATATTTT | CASSHNPGQGSGNTIYF
TRBJ1-2 | TRBV6-5 | - | TRBD1 | TGTGCCAGCACCCGACAGGGGTGGGGCTATGGCTACACCTTC | CASTRQGWGYGYTF
TRBJ2-7 | TRBV20-1 | - | - | TGCAGTGCAAAGGCGGACTACGAGCAGTACTTC | CSAKADYEQYF
TRBJ2-1 | TRBV10-3 | - | - | TGTGCCATCAGTGAGACAGGGCATGAGCAGTTCTTC | CAISETGHEQFF
TRBJ2-5 | TRBV30 | - | - | TGTGCCTGGAGCCTTACTATGGGAGAGACCCAGTACTTC | CAWSLTMGETQYF
TRBJ2-6 | TRBV5-8 | few | TRBD1 | TGTGCCAGCAGCTTCCGGGACAGCGCCTTTCTTACTGGGGCCAACGTCCTGACTTTC | CASSFRDSAFLTGANVLTF
TRBJ2-7 | TRBV6-5 | - | TRBD2 | TGTGCCAGCAGACCTAGCGGGATGGGGTACGAGCAGTACTTC | CASRPSGMGYEQYF
TRBJ2-7 | TRBV28 | - | - | TGTGCCAGCAGTCCCAGCTCCTACGAGCAGTACTTC | CASSPSSYEQYF
TRBJ1-3 | TRBV18 | few | - | TGTGCCAGCTCAGTAAACTCTGGAAACACCATATATTTT | CASSVNSGNTIYF
TRBJ2-2 | TRBV7-3 | - | TRBD2 | TGTGCCAGCAGCCCCGGGGGGTCTAACACCGGGGAGCTGTTTTTT | CASSPGGSNTGELFF
TRBJ1-6 | TRBV10-3 | - | TRBD1 | TGTGCCCCCGGTCGGCAGGGGGAGATATGTTCCTATAATTCACCCCTCCACTTT | CAPGRQGEICSYNSPLHF
TRBJ2-1 | TRBV5-4 | - | TRBD2 | TGTGCCAGCAGCTCCCCACTAGCGGGATACAATGAGCAGTTCTTC | CASSSPLAGYNEQFF
TRBJ2-1 | TRBV7-9 | - | - | TGTGCCAGCAGCTTTCAGGGTGGGCAGTTCTTC | CASSFQGGQFF
TRBJ1-6 | TRBV6-2/TRBV6-3 | few | TRBD1 | TGTGCCAGCAGTCACCCTCCGACAGGGGGCTGGGATTCACCCCTCCACTTT | CASSHPPTGGWDSPLHF
TRBJ1-1 | TRBV14 | - | - | TGTGCCAGCAGCCAACAGGGTATCACTGAAGCTTTCTTT | CASSQQGITEAFF
TRBJ2-7 | TRBV11-2 | - | TRBD1 | TGTGCCAGCAGCTTAGGGACAGGGAAAACCTACGAGCAGTACTTC | CASSLGTGKTYEQYF
TRBJ1-1 | TRBV3-1/TRBV3-2 | - | TRBD1 | TGTGCCAGCAGCCAAAAGCACAGGGGGCTGGGAGCTTTCTTT | CASSQKHRGLGAFF
TRBJ1-1 | TRBV6-1 | few | - | TGTGCCAGCAGTGAAGTAGGGGGGAACACTGAAGCTTTCTTT | CASSEVGGNTEAFF
TRBJ1-2 | TRBV2 | - | TRBD1 | TGTGCCAGCAGAGGACAGGGACGTGGCTACACCTTC | CASRGQGRGYTF
TRBJ2-2 | TRBV5-1 | - | TRBD2 | TGCGCCAGCAGCTTGTCGGCTAGCGGGAGAGGTACCGGGGAGCTGTTTTTT | CASSLSASGRGTGELFF
TRBJ2-3 | TRBV3-1/TRBV3-2 | - | - | TGTGCCAGTACTGACCGGGACACCTACACAGATACGCAGTATTTT | CASTDRDTYTDTQYF
TRBJ2-7 | TRBV28 | - | - | TGTGCCAGCACCCATTCTAGTGTGGGCGAGCAGTACTTC | CASTHSSVGEQYF
TRBJ1-2 | TRBV6-5 | - | - | TGTGCCAGCAGAACCCATATGGGCGGCTACACCTTC | CASRTHMGGYTF